This TCR beta chain was obtained from a study of cytomegalovirus exposure and HLA in healthy donors (dated by TCRdb to the late 2010s). Background for the entire study: An earlier analysis of 587 of the donors reported about 300 Gb of sequence data and about 120 million unique TCR beta sequences obtained from about 179 million T cells. A later genetic analysis used genome-wide SNP genotypes for about 60% of the 666 donors, treating that subset as a discovery cohort. Alongside the repertoire data, information on donor age, sex, ethnicity and CMV serostatus was compiled. An earlier analysis of around 640 of the donors used high-throughput TCR beta sequencing to judge whether each TCR beta V gene segment behaved as functional or pseudogenic. Among the roughly 390 genotyped donors, approximately 77% belonged to the genetic ancestry cluster associated with self-reported Caucasian donors. HLA typing included class I and class II loci at four-digit resolution. Along with the 666-subject first cohort, a separate validation cohort of more than 90 different subjects was used. Every discovery cohort repertoire had been produced on one sequencing platform. The T cell repertoires of some 670 subjects were profiled by immunosequencing and related to cytomegalovirus serostatus. To predict cytomegalovirus infection status, the study brought together high-throughput TCR immunosequencing, statistical association of individual TCRs with disease status, and machine learning. Approximately 300 gigabases of sequencing data and approximately 92 million unique TCR sequences made up an early release that covered around 640 HLA-typed donors. Rather than using new phenotypic data, the later analysis identified candidate immune exposures from TCR beta sequences and from how often those sequences occurred across donors. Across 300 to 400 genotyped donors of the cohort, an average of 235,054 unique TCR beta nucleotide sequences per donor were sequenced, and about a sixth of those sequences were non-productive. A handful of DR-DQ haplotypes were treated as single units for association and clustering because of strong linkage in the cohort. In a later analysis, previously published TCR beta repertoires from 550 to 750 donors were re-analyzed and high-resolution HLA genotyping was added so that TCR occurrence patterns could be studied. Typing coverage differed by locus: A, B, C, DRB1 and DQB1 were typed in about 620-630 donors, DQA1 in about 560, DPA1 in 600 to 610, and DPB1 in just under 490. The study aimed to test whether signatures of past pathogen exposure could be identified by cataloging public T cell receptors. Findings and caveats that apply to the study as a whole: Most TCR sequences were observed very rarely across donors, whereas some public TCRs were present in many individuals. A further reported finding was that TCR beta sequences accurately predicted the HLA-A and HLA-B alleles for most subjects in the first cohort. V-gene and J-gene trimming of TCR beta chains was associated with a missense DCLRE1C variant in a later genetic analysis, and the association was replicated in an independent cohort. This cohort had only TCR beta chains sequenced, and the lack of alpha or paired-chain data limited which features could be detected. The study listed around 160 TCR beta chains as associated with cytomegalovirus. Most CMV-associated TCR beta chains appeared to be HLA-restricted in a later analysis, and the HLA associations seemed to be driven largely by CMV exposure. When HLA alleles, especially DR and DQ, strongly co-occurred, attributing TCR associations to individual alleles was difficult. A cluster of highly shared sequence variants was judged likely to be a technical artifact of the sequencing pipeline. Presence/absence analyses assumed roughly uniform sequencing depth across donors, an assumption that may not hold. HLA typing was unavailable for some donors at each locus, so association tests used only the typed subset. A later analysis found that HLA-associated TCR beta chains were more clonally expanded and had lower generation probabilities than equally common non-associated chains. Some 16 rarely observed V segments, including chromosome 9 orphons, were excluded from the earlier analysis of about 610 of the donors because counts were too low. It was suggested by the authors that the approach could potentially be generalized to other disease states and immunological phenotypes. In a later analysis, TCR association rates were found to vary across HLA loci, with the most associated TCRs seen for DRB1 alleles and the fewest for HLA-C alleles. In vitro tests confirmed that three of the cytomegalovirus-associated TCR beta chains recognize cytomegalovirus antigens. Specific HLA alleles were associated with 15,000 to 20,000 TCR beta sequences at a false discovery rate of 0.05 in a later analysis. In an earlier analysis of some 500 of the donors, most TCR beta V segments were observed in productive rearrangements about 87% or about 30% of the time, broadly matching IMGT annotations. Correlated functional status among segregating V segments might reflect linkage disequilibrium, but an unknown experimental factor could not be ruled out. Immune exposure information for the cohort was limited to CMV serostatus. According to a later analysis, parvovirus B19, influenza, CMV and Epstein-Barr virus appeared linked to several top co-occurrence clusters. In a later genetic analysis, fewer N-insertions in productive TCRs were reported among donors in an Asian-associated ancestry cluster than the 666-donor mean. The classifier was reported to diagnose cytomegalovirus status with high specificity and sensitivity in both the original and validation cohorts.

Receptors were amplified or captured by the immunoSEQ multiplex PCR assay. The multiplex PCR relied on a mix of 60 forward primers for TCR Vbeta segments and 13 reverse primers for TCR Jbeta segments. Amplification of the CDR3 region of rearranged TCR beta genes was performed with a multiplex PCR assay on genomic DNA. The amplified TCR beta libraries were sequenced on the Illumina HiSeq System as 87-base-pair reads. As for the authors' bioinformatics: A later analysis tallied some 79 million unique TCR beta chains across the roughly 610 repertoires, and some 12 million of those chains were shared by two or more donors. To remove PCR and sequencing errors, raw reads were error-corrected and collapsed into unique sequences using a nearest-neighbor algorithm that merged closely related sequences. To assign V, D and J gene segments, CDR3 sequences were aligned to IMGT reference sequences. For a sequence to be retained, at least a six-nucleotide match to both a V gene segment and a J gene segment was required. Rearrangements were classified as productive when the CDR3 lacked stop codons and remained in frame with V and J, and all other rearrangements were classified as non-productive. CDR3 was defined according to IMGT convention as the region running from the second conserved V-encoded cysteine to the conserved J-encoded phenylalanine. In an earlier analysis of around 600 of the donors, sequences lacking an unambiguous match to a single V gene segment were excluded. An earlier analysis of several hundred of the donors called V segments functional above 56.7% productive rearrangements and segregating when the between-donor standard deviation exceeded 5%. A statistical classification framework was built for diagnosing cytomegalovirus status from the catalog of TCR beta chain sequences. V and J gene assignment, in a later analysis, came from comparing TCR nucleotide sequences with IMGT/GENE-DB human TR gene sequences. Using the TCRdist pipeline, a later analysis assigned CDR3 sequences along with most-parsimonious VDJ recombination scenarios. In a later analysis, each TCR beta chain was defined by its CDR3 amino acid sequence together with its V-gene family, and reads lacking a unique V-gene family were excluded. As a way to deal with suspected cross-contamination and a sequencing artifact, a later analysis dropped more than 500 nucleotide sequences that were highly shared and had low generation probability. In a later analysis, a clonal expansion index was calculated for each public chain from normalized within-repertoire ranks of inferred template counts. Generation probabilities in a later analysis came from a VDJ recombination model fitted to out-of-frame rearrangements, and those results were checked against IGoR. Hypergeometric tests were used in a later analysis to score TCR-TCR, TCR-HLA and TCR-CMV co-occurrence, with a repertoire-size bias correction applied to the TCR pairs. To estimate false discovery rates, a later analysis permuted the HLA or CMV assignments 20 times. In a later analysis, co-occurring TCRs were grouped using DBSCAN, with TCRdist sequence similarity added in when clustering inside HLA-allele-positive subsets. Repertoires with fewer than 30,000 or more than 120,000 public chains, plus five repertoires with anomalous nucleotide sharing, were excluded from co-occurrence clustering. TCRdb's version of the immuneACCESS table is confined to in-frame rearrangements and falls short of the full clone set. An unresolved V gene accounts for under half of the shortfall where checked; the remainder is of unknown origin. V, J and clone size are taken as reported in that table, and D and trimming were inferred from the DNA itself. Here the sample has about 160,000 clones; around 83% occur a single time. The leading ten clones occupy 0.96% of the sample.

For this clone: Its antigen specificity is not known. Per-base quality was not reported, and no clone a single base away is much larger than it.

The cohort was made up of 666 healthy bone marrow donors. Cohort members were all nominally healthy when sampled, although unrecorded immune exposures were likely present. The donor was CMV seropositive and was included in the group of approximately 310 seropositive cohort members. A peripheral blood sample was collected from each donor, and TCR beta sequencing was performed on peripheral blood mononuclear cells. The Qiagen DNeasy Blood Extraction Kit was used to extract genomic DNA from the blood cell samples. The TCR originated in a girl aged 2 to 10 in good health and CMV-seropositive. Sequencing was carried out using PBMCs.

In nucleotide form, the sequence is TGTGCCAGCACCGAACTAGCGAATAGAAGGGGGTACCAAGAGACCCAGTACTTC. This yields the protein CASTELANRRGYQETQYF. Here the chain combines TRBV28 and TRBJ2-5; possibly the D gene is TRBD2, per 7 matching bases. CDR1 is given as MDHEN and CDR2 as SYDVKM, both from the germline V gene. The CDR3 has 18 amino acids, counting the end cysteine and phenylalanine. Only CDR3 DNA is held: 54 bases, read in frame from base 1. Trimming takes 7 bases from V and 0 bases from J, and the germline ends sit 24 bases apart.